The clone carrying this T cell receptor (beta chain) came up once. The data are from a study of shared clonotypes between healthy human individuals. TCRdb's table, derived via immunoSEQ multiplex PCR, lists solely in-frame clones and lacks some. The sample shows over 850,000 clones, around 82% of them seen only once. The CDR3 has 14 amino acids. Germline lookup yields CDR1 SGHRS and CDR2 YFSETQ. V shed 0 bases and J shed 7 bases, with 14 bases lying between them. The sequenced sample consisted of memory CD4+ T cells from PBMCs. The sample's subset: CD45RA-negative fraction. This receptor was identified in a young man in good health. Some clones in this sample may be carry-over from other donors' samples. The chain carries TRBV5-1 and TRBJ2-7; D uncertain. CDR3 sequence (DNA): TGCGCCAGCAGCTTGGCCTCCTCCCGATGGGAGCAGTACTTC. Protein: CASSLASSRWEQYF. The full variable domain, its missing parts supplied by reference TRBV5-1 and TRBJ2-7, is KAGVTQTPRYLIKTRGQQVTLSCSPISGHRSVSWYQQTPGQGLQFLFEYFSETQRNKGNFPGRFSGRQFSNSRSEMNVSTLELGDSALYLCASSLASSRWEQYFGPGTRLTVT.